This TCR beta chain was captured in a study of blood T cell repertoires in COVID-19. Turning to the study itself: There were acute and convalescent COVID-19 samples, and they came from the United States, Italy and Spain. Sources were T cells, B-cell-depleted T cells, or PBMCs; the material itself was cDNA or gDNA.

In the study's own analysis: Using reference gene primer amplification, nucleated cell counts were estimated. This table comes from immunoSEQ multiplex PCR, and its TCRdb copy is limited to in-frame clones, with some not included. V and J calls and clone size are as listed in that table; D and trimming were resolved from the DNA. The data contain 130,000 to 150,000 clones, about 85% of them singletons. Trimming removed 4 bases from V and 1 base from J; junction bases left unmatched: 4. Germline V gene sequence: CDR1 SGHTA, CDR2 FQGNSA. CDR3 length equals 15 residues. The chain uses TRBV7-2 and TRBJ1-5; 7 bases are a match to TRBD1. The receptor was derived from a human donor in a cohort sampled during active COVID-19. The source material was peripheral blood. CDR3 bases: TGTGCCAGCAGCTATTTGACAGGGAGCAATCAGCCCCAGCATTTT. It codes for CASSYLTGSNQPQHF.